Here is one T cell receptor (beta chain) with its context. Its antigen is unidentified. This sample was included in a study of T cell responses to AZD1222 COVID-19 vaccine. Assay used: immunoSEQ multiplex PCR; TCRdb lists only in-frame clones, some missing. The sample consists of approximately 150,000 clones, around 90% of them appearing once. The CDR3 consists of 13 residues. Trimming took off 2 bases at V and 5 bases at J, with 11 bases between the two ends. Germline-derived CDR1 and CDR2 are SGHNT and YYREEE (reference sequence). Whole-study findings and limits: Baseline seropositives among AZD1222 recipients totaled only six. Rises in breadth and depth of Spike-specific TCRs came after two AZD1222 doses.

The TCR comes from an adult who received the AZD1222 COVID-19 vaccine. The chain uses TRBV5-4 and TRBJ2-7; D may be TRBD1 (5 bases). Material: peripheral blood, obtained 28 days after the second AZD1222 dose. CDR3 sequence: CASSFDPGNEQYF. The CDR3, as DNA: TGTGCCAGCAGCTTTGATCCAGGGAACGAGCAGTACTTC.